This TCR beta chain stems from a study of control samples from healthy donors and cancer patients. Using immunoSEQ multiplex PCR, the repertoire was profiled, and TCRdb retains in-frame clones only, with some absent. The sample holds 40,000 to 65,000 clones, about 85% seen once. Per the germline V gene, CDR1 is MNHEY and CDR2 is SVGAGI. V gave up 1 base and J gave up 4 bases; unmatched junction bases: 8. The CDR3 covers 16 residues. This chain uses TRBV6-5 with TRBJ2-5, with TRBD1 identical over 8 bases. The sequenced sample consisted of PBMCs. This receptor was obtained from a man in his fifties or sixties with head and neck cancer. The CDR3 nucleotides read TGTGCCAGCAGTTACTGGTCCAGGGGGCGCCGAGAGACCCAGTACTTC. Amino acids: CASSYWSRGRRETQYF.